This TCR beta chain was identified during a study of radiation and T cells in renal cell carcinoma. Trimming took off 7 bases at V and 4 bases at J, with 16 bases between the two ends. Germline values: CDR1 SGHDN, CDR2 FVKESK. CDR3 length: 14 amino acids. Time point denoted: baseline pretreatment blood. Treatment indicated: 15 Gy SBRT to primary tumor, nephrectomy 4 weeks later. Here immunoSEQ multiplex PCR was the method, and the copy in TCRdb shows in-frame clones only, minus some. The data show roughly 120,000 clones, with around 80% seen just once and approximately 3% held by the top ten. The study's findings and limits: Without pretreatment biopsies, baseline tumor clonotype presence was undetermined. In blood, top tumor clones expanded by 2 weeks, shrinking by 4.

As concerns this clone: Its antigen remains unidentified.

This chain uses TRBV14 with TRBJ1-1, with a possible D match to TRBD1 (5 bases). The source of this sequence is a woman in her fifties or sixties with renal cell carcinoma. The starting material was blood, obtained from a patient whose treatment included radiotherapy and nephrectomy. The chain's CDR3 is CASTLYGGGTEAFF. CDR3 sequence (DNA): TGTGCCAGCACCCTCTACGGGGGTGGCACTGAAGCTTTCTTT. Full variable domain (outside the CDR3, taken from reference TRBV14 and TRBJ1-1): EAGVTQFPSHSVIEKGQTVTLRCDPISGHDNLYWYRRVMGKEIKFLLHFVKESKQDESGMPNNRFLAERTGGTYSTLKVQPAELEDSGVYFCASTLYGGGTEAFFGQGTRLTVV.